Below, 25 T cell receptor beta chains from the same sample are listed, as sequenced in a study of CD8 T cells in Susac syndrome. Random hexamers were used to reverse transcribe an amount of roughly 0.45 to 1 ug RNA. Each CDR3 protein is one row after TCRdb ran MiXCR on the immunoSEQ multiplex PCR reads. There are 150,000 to 200,000 distinct CDR3 sequences in the sample; around 95% occur only once, and around 0.15% lies in the top ten. The specimen was CD4+ T cells from PBMCs. The receptors come from a human donor in good health.

V is TRBV30 and J is TRBJ1-1, with 8 bases identical to TRBD1. The CDR3 consists of 12 residues. Per the germline V gene, CDR1 is GTSNPN and CDR2 is SVGIG (reference sequence). The trim removed 7 bases at V and 6 bases at J, leaving 7 bases unmatched. DNA of the CDR3: TGTGCCTCTCGGACAGGGTGGGCTGAAGCTTTCTTT. Protein product: CASRTGWAEAFF.

J is TRBJ1-5 and V is TRBV28; D call uncertain. The V gene lost 7 bases and the J gene lost 2 bases, with 15 bases spanning the gap. Looked up from germline, CDR1 is MDHEN and CDR2 is SYDVKM. The CDR3 has 15 residues. The CDR3 DNA reads as TGTGCCAGCAAAATAGATCCGCCGCGCAATCAGCCCCAGCATTTT. Its protein is CASKIDPPRNQPQHF.

The table lists this clonotype with a count of one. The chain links TRBV3-1 to TRBJ2-7; D unclear. The CDR3 covers 12 residues. Germline lookup yields CDR1 LGHDT and CDR2 YNNKEL (reference sequence). Trimming took off 3 bases at V and 4 bases at J, with 7 bases between the two ends. CDR3 amino acids: CASSHGFYEQYF. In nucleotides, the CDR3 is TGTGCCAGCAGCCACGGATTTTACGAGCAGTACTTC.

CDR3 in DNA: TGTGCCAGCAGCCCGGGAGATCCCGCAGATACGCAGTATTTT. Translated: CASSPGDPADTQYF. This chain joins TRBV7-3 and TRBJ2-3, with TRBD2 as a possible D gene (6 bases). V gave up 5 bases and J gave up 4 bases, with 13 bases separating them. Looked up from germline, CDR1 is SGHTA and CDR2 is FQGTGA. The CDR3 runs to 14 residues.

The rearrangement uses TRBV20-1 and TRBJ2-5; D unclear. Deletions cut 5 bases from V and 5 bases from J, with 21 bases between. The CDR3 is 15 residues long. Per germline, CDR1 DFQATT and CDR2 SNEGSKA (reference sequence). The CDR3 region has the DNA TGCAGTGCTGGCATAGGGTATGTTGGCCGGGAGACCCAGTACTTC. The encoded protein is CSAGIGYVGRETQYF.

The rearrangement links TRBV29-1 to TRBJ2-1; TRBD1 matches 8 bases. Germline-derived CDR1 and CDR2 are SQVTM and ANQGSEA. The CDR3 sequence is 18 residues long. Trimming at V came to 7 bases and at J to 0 bases, leaving 17 bases not matched to a gene. CDR3 loop: CSASRGQGHQSSYNEQFF. The CDR3 DNA reads as TGCAGCGCCAGCCGTGGACAGGGTCATCAAAGCTCCTACAATGAGCAGTTCTTC.

The chain links TRBV29-1 to TRBJ2-3, with D tentatively TRBD2 (6 bases). The CDR3 is 16 residues long. Germline CDR1 SQVTM, CDR2 ANQGSEA. The V and J ends lost 1 base and 1 base respectively, with 15 bases between them. The CDR3 is CSVEAGVGVGTDTQYF. CDR3 nucleotide sequence: TGCAGCGTTGAAGCGGGGGTCGGGGTTGGCACAGATACGCAGTATTTT.

This chain joins TRBV20-1 and TRBJ2-3, with D uncertain. The CDR3 covers 15 residues. V lost 5 bases, J lost 5 bases, and 20 bases lay in between. Germline assignment: CDR1 DFQATT and CDR2 SNEGSKA (reference sequence). The CDR3 DNA is TGCAGTGCTCGCCGGCCGGACCGGTCCGGAGATACGCAGTATTTT. It specifies CSARRPDRSGDTQYF.

This chain uses TRBV6-5 with TRBJ1-2; D is ambiguous. Between the trimmed V and J ends, which lost 6 bases and 5 bases, there was a span of 19 bases. Germline V gives CDR1 MNHEY, CDR2 SVGAGI. The CDR3 length is 15 residues. CDR3 amino acids: CASRAFPGPWYGYTF. The DNA for the CDR3 is TGTGCCAGCAGGGCCTTTCCTGGGCCATGGTATGGCTACACCTTC.

This clonotype occurred once. The CDR3 sequence: CASSVRRPDTQYF. CDR3 DNA sequence: TGCGCCAGCAGCGTAAGGCGCCCAGATACGCAGTATTTT. The chain recombines TRBV4-3 with TRBJ2-3, with D unclear. The CDR3 length is 13 residues. Germline V gene sequence: CDR1 LGHNA, CDR2 YSLEER. V lost 5 bases to trimming and J lost 4 bases, with 10 bases between them.

This chain links TRBV5-6 with TRBJ2-1, with 10 bases fitting TRBD2. In germline, CDR1 is SGHDT, CDR2 YYEEEE. This CDR3 spans 15 amino acids. The V gene end was trimmed by 0 bases and the J gene end by 6 bases; junction bases not matched to a gene: 3. CDR3 sequence (DNA): TGTGCCAGCAGCTTGGAGAGCGGGGGGGCCAATGAGCAGTTCTTC. It is translated as CASSLESGGANEQFF. Drawing the rest from reference TRBV5-6 and TRBJ2-1, the complete variable domain is DAGVTQSPTHLIKTRGQQVTLRCSPKSGHDTVSWYQQALGQGPQFIFQYYEEEERQRGNFPDRFSGHQFPNYSSELNVNALLLGDSALYLCASSLESGGANEQFFGPGTRLTVL.

V usage is TRBV18 and J usage is TRBJ2-3; D is undetermined. This CDR3 spans 14 amino acids. Germline CDR1 reads KGHSH; CDR2 reads LQKENI. V gave up 0 bases and J gave up 2 bases, with 6 bases separating them. CDR3 region: CASSPPSHTDTQYF. The DNA of the CDR3 is TGTGCCAGCTCACCACCGTCCCACACAGATACGCAGTATTTT.

The chain links TRBV20-1 to TRBJ1-4; D is unresolved. Germline-derived CDR1 and CDR2 are DFQATT and SNEGSKA (reference sequence). CDR3 size: 12 residues. The ends were cut back, 0 bases at V and 8 bases at J, with 7 bases in the middle. In DNA, the CDR3 is TGCAGTGCTAGAGATTTTACCGAAAAACTGTTTTTT. This encodes CSARDFTEKLFF.

This sequence joins TRBV30 and TRBJ2-7, with D maybe TRBD1 (6 bases). CDR1 GTSNPN and CDR2 SVGIG come from the germline V gene (reference sequence). The CDR3 covers 18 residues. V shed 3 bases and J shed 6 bases, with 30 bases lying between them. The CDR3 protein is CAWSRVREVTRGTGEQYF. The CDR3 coding sequence is TGTGCCTGGAGCCGGGTTCGAGAGGTAACCAGGGGAACGGGCGAGCAGTACTTC.

This chain links TRBV9 with TRBJ2-1; D is undetermined. The CDR3 consists of 13 residues. V was clipped by 2 bases and J by 7 bases, with 10 bases between them. Germline assignment: CDR1 SGDLS and CDR2 YYNGEE. CDR3 DNA sequence: TGTGCCAGCAGCGTCACCCACAGTAATGAGCAGTTCTTC. It yields the protein CASSVTHSNEQFF.

This chain uses TRBV18 with TRBJ2-5; D not resolved. V lost 6 bases and J 5 bases, leaving 10 bases between the germline ends. The CDR3 has 12 residues. The germline CDR1 and CDR2 sequences are KGHSH and LQKENI. The CDR3 here is CASSGTSETQYF. CDR3 nucleotide sequence: TGTGCCAGCTCTGGAACCTCGGAGACCCAGTACTTC.

This chain connects TRBV12-3 or TRBV12-4 to TRBJ2-1, with D unclear. V lost 8 bases and J lost 4, with 9 bases in between. The CDR3 consists of 12 residues. This CDR3 is CASQMGYNEQFF. CDR3 coding DNA: TGTGCCAGCCAAATGGGGTACAATGAGCAGTTCTTC.

The gene calls are TRBV2 and TRBJ1-1; D is ambiguous. The CDR3 is made up of 15 amino acids. Germline CDR1 reads SNHLY; CDR2 reads FYNNEI. Trimming left V 5 bases short and J 4 bases short, with 17 bases between. The chain's CDR3 is CASSYQGQSSTEAFF. As DNA, the CDR3 is TGTGCCAGCAGTTACCAAGGGCAGTCCTCCACTGAAGCTTTCTTT.

V usage is TRBV20-1 and J usage is TRBJ1-2, with D maybe TRBD1 (5 bases). V lost 4 bases, J lost 4 bases, and 19 bases lay in between. CDR1 is DFQATT and CDR2 is SNEGSKA in the germline V gene (reference sequence). CDR3 length: 15 amino acids. The CDR3 spells CSANRRRQPFYGYTF. Here the CDR3 DNA reads TGCAGTGCTAACCGACGCAGACAGCCTTTCTATGGCTACACCTTC.

The V call is TRBV30, the J call TRBJ2-2; 7 positions match TRBD1. Germline V gives CDR1 GTSNPN, CDR2 SVGIG (reference sequence). V trimming: 3 bases; J trimming: 0 bases; junction bases outside the gene matches: 4. The CDR3 has 15 amino acids. CDR3 amino acids: CAWSRGQSNTGELFF. The CDR3, as DNA: TGTGCCTGGAGCCGGGGACAGTCGAACACCGGGGAGCTGTTTTTT. Filled out from reference TRBV30 and TRBJ2-2, the complete variable domain reads SQTIHQWPATLVQPVGSPLSLECTVEGTSNPNLYWYRQAAGRGLQLLFYSVGIGQISSEVPQNLSASRPQDRQFILSSKKLLLSDSGFYLCAWSRGQSNTGELFFGEGSRLTVL.

The genes are TRBV12-3 or TRBV12-4 and TRBJ1-2, with TRBD1 identical over 8 bases. Trimming removed 6 bases from V and 2 bases from J; junction bases left unmatched: 8. The CDR3 contains 15 residues. CDR3 DNA sequence: TGTGCCAGCAGCCCACGAACAGGGGGGAACTATGGCTACACCTTC. The encoded protein is CASSPRTGGNYGYTF.

In DNA, the CDR3 is TGTGCCAGCAGGTCGCAGGGGAGTGACACTGAAGCTTTCTTT. Its protein product is CASRSQGSDTEAFF. V usage is TRBV10-3 and J usage is TRBJ1-1, with D perhaps TRBD1 (6 bases). The CDR3 loop spans 14 amino acids. Germline CDR1 ENHRY, CDR2 SYGVKD. V lost 10 bases, J lost 3 bases, and 18 bases lay in between.

The chain combines TRBV29-1 with TRBJ2-7, with D perhaps matching TRBD1 (6 bases). V gave up 4 bases and J gave up 6 bases, with 13 bases separating them. CDR3 length: 12 residues. Per the germline V gene, CDR1 is SQVTM and CDR2 is ANQGSEA. Here the CDR3 reads CSVGAQGGEQYF. The CDR3 coding sequence is TGCAGCGTTGGAGCACAGGGCGGCGAGCAGTACTTC.

The table lists this clonotype with a count of one. This sequence joins TRBV19 and TRBJ2-3; 11 bases are a match to TRBD1. Germline CDR1 and CDR2: LNHDA and SQIVND (reference sequence). V was pared by 5 bases and J by 5 bases, with 6 bases of the junction left unmatched. This CDR3 has 15 amino acids. The CDR3 bases are TGTGCCAGTAGTTTGCGGACAGGGGGCAGAGATACGCAGTATTTT. Its translation is CASSLRTGGRDTQYF.

The chain couples TRBV7-2 to TRBJ2-1; possibly TRBD2 for D (5 bases). This CDR3 has 12 residues. With 5 bases removed from V and 10 bases from J, the gap between germline ends came to 12 bases. Germline values: CDR1 SGHTA, CDR2 FQGNSA. The CDR3 bases are TGTGCCAGCAGCGTACTAGGATCCGAGCAGTTCTTC. This gives the protein CASSVLGSEQFF.